Sequencing of this T cell receptor beta chain was carried out in a study of tumor-infiltrating lymphocytes in primary liver carcinoma. Blood RNA was derived from unsorted whole blood, and germline DNA was extracted too. Approximately 4 milliliters of peripheral blood were drawn preoperatively. As to this clonotype: A read error may be the cause here, since a much bigger clone is one base away.

The germline V and J ends were trimmed by 6 bases and 10 bases, with 17 bases remaining between them. This CDR3 is 13 amino acids long. Germline CDR1 MNHEY, CDR2 SVGAGI. Constant-region priming of approximately 0.55 ug total RNA yielded TCR beta cDNA. ARM-PCR, slightly modified, supplied the TCR beta libraries through three nested multiplex PCR rounds. Primers for the first two PCR rounds were TRBV1-TRBV30 forward primers and a C-beta reverse primer (about 9 cycles per round). TCRdb called the multiplex PCR reads again in MiXCR, with one record for every CDR3 protein. The table has 310,000 or so distinct CDR3 sequences, 45% to 70% seen once; the top ten hold approximately 17%.

The sequenced sample consisted of peripheral blood. The chain couples TRBV6-5 to TRBJ2-3; possibly TRBD2 for D (5 bases). The clonotype was recovered from a woman under 40 with primary liver carcinoma and hepatitis B virus infection. The CDR3 bases are TGTGCCAGCAGCCGCGGACCCGAGAGGGCGCAGTATTTT. Amino acid sequence: CASSRGPERAQYF.